Below are 27 T cell receptor beta chains sequenced from a single sample in a study of blood T cell repertoires in COVID-19. Data came from immunoSEQ multiplex PCR; TCRdb stores just in-frame clones and leaves some out. Found here are around 78,000 clones, less than 95% of them singletons; the top ten hold under 1.1%. The sequencing sample was made of peripheral blood. Receptors were obtained from a woman between 50 and 59 years old in a cohort sampled during active COVID-19.

The chain is built from TRBV14 and TRBJ1-6; no definite D call. Germline CDR1 SGHDN, CDR2 FVKESK. The CDR3 is made up of 16 amino acids. V shed 1 base and J shed 6 bases, with 13 bases lying between them. The CDR3 reads CASSQASGVLNSPLHF. The DNA for the CDR3 is TGTGCCAGCAGCCAAGCTTCGGGAGTCCTTAATTCACCCCTCCACTTT.

The chain joins TRBV21-1 to TRBJ1-1. TRBV21-1 is a documented pseudogene. This CDR3 has 15 amino acids. The CDR3 DNA sequence: TGTGCCAGCAGCAAAATCCAACGGTATAACACTGAAGCTTTCTTT. It is translated as CASSKIQRYNTEAFF.

This clone was seen just once. V usage is TRBV9 and J usage is TRBJ2-5; TRBD2 agrees at 8 bases. CDR1 is SGDLS and CDR2 is YYNGEE in the germline V gene. J gave up 1 base and V 0 bases, and 5 bases lay outside the gene matches. The CDR3 length is 16 residues. CDR3 DNA: TGTGCCAGCAGCGTAGGGACGGGAGGGTCCCAAGAGACCCAGTACTTC. It is translated as CASSVGTGGSQETQYF. Full variable domain (outside the CDR3, taken from reference TRBV9 and TRBJ2-5): DSGVTQTPKHLITATGQRVTLRCSPRSGDLSVYWYQQSLDQGLQFLIQYYNGEERAKGNILERFSAQQFPDLHSELNLSSLELGDSALYFCASSVGTGGSQETQYFGPGTRLLVL.

V and J are TRBV3-1 (or the pseudogene TRBV3-2) and TRBJ1-6; no definite D call. V was cut by 1 base and J by 3 bases, with 10 bases left in between. The germline V gene encodes CDR1 LGHDT and CDR2 YNNKEL (reference sequence). The CDR3 sequence is 16 residues long. The CDR3 loop reads CASSQGRLYYNSPLHF. The CDR3 region has the DNA TGTGCCAGCAGCCAAGGCAGACTTTACTATAATTCACCCCTCCACTTT.

The chain employs TRBV28 and TRBJ2-2; D might be TRBD1 (5 bases). There are 15 residues in the CDR3. Trimming stripped 3 bases from V and 1 base from J, with 9 bases between. CDR1 and CDR2 (germline): MDHEN, SYDVKM. The CDR3 here is CASSFGRENTGELFF. The CDR3, as DNA: TGTGCCAGCAGTTTCGGCAGGGAGAACACCGGGGAGCTGTTTTTT.

This clone was seen a single time. The chain links TRBV7-8 to TRBJ2-6; a possible D gene is TRBD1 (6 bases). The CDR3 has 17 amino acids. CDR1 SGHVS and CDR2 FQNEAQ come from the germline V gene. Trimming removed 5 bases at V and 2 bases at J, with 16 bases between. CDR3 bases: TGTGCCAGCAGCCCCATATTATCAGGGGCTGGGGCCAACGTCCTGACTTTC. Translated, it gives CASSPILSGAGANVLTF.

This clone was detected once. V usage is TRBV9 and J usage is TRBJ1-1; 11 bases map to TRBD1. The CDR3 spans 16 residues. Germline V lookup: CDR1 SGDLS, CDR2 YYNGEE. V trimming: 0 bases; J trimming: 5 bases; junction bases outside the gene matches: 6. CDR3 in amino acids: CASSVGIGTGGTEAFF. The CDR3 bases are TGTGCCAGCAGCGTAGGTATAGGGACAGGGGGGACTGAAGCTTTCTTT.

The V call is TRBV27, the J call TRBJ2-1; TRBD2 agrees at 13 bases. Germline V CDR1 and CDR2: MNHEY, SMNVEV (reference sequence). This CDR3 spans 18 amino acids. Trimming removed 5 bases from V and 2 bases from J; junction bases left unmatched: 9. CDR3 nucleotide sequence: TGTGCCAGCAGTCCTCCCCGGACTAGCGGGGGCACCTACAATGAGCAGTTCTTC. Translating gives CASSPPRTSGGTYNEQFF.

This CDR3 reads CASSLETGSYNEQFF. The CDR3 DNA reads as TGTGCCAGCAGTTTAGAGACAGGGTCCTACAATGAGCAGTTCTTC. The gene calls are TRBV28 and TRBJ2-1, with 7 bases aligning to TRBD1. This CDR3 is built from 15 residues. Germline values: CDR1 MDHEN, CDR2 SYDVKM. V gave up 2 bases and J gave up 1 base; unmatched junction bases: 2.

CDR3 DNA sequence: TGTGCCAGCAGTTTATCGAGGGACAGCACCTATAATTCACCCCTCCACTTT. Amino acid sequence: CASSLSRDSTYNSPLHF. V usage is TRBV27 and J usage is TRBJ1-6; 7 bases are shared with TRBD1. The germline V gene has CDR1 MNHEY and CDR2 SMNVEV (reference sequence). V gave up 0 bases and J gave up 2 bases; unmatched junction bases: 4. The CDR3 spans 17 residues.

The V and J genes are TRBV15 and TRBJ2-1; D is possibly TRBD2 (5 bases). Germline CDR1 and CDR2: LNHNV and YYDKDF (reference sequence). The CDR3 contains 13 residues. V was cut by 3 bases and J by 8 bases, with 11 bases left in between. The CDR3 region has the DNA TGTGCCACCAGCAGGGGAGAGGCTTATGAGCAGTTCTTC. It encodes CATSRGEAYEQFF.

This clone was counted only a few times. The chain joins TRBV29-1 to TRBJ2-7, with a possible D match to TRBD2 (5 bases). The CDR3 spans 13 residues. V was cut by 7 bases and J by 2 bases, with 15 bases left in between. Germline CDR1 is SQVTM and CDR2 is ANQGSEA. The CDR3 spells CSAWVPEAYEQYF. In DNA form, the CDR3 reads TGCAGCGCCTGGGTCCCGGAGGCCTACGAGCAGTACTTC.

This rearrangement joins TRBV4-1 to TRBJ1-4; D not certain. The CDR3 consists of 14 residues. Trimming cost V 3 bases and J 3 bases, with 8 bases left between them. Germline-derived CDR1 and CDR2 are MGHRA and YSYEKL. The CDR3 here is CASSQYRSNEKLFF. DNA of the CDR3: TGCGCCAGCAGCCAGTACAGATCTAATGAAAAACTGTTTTTT.

The CDR3: CATSRVSGEQYF. The DNA of the CDR3 is TGTGCCACCAGCAGAGTTTCGGGAGAGCAGTACTTC. The V call is TRBV15, the J call TRBJ2-7; maybe TRBD2 (5 bases). From germline, CDR1 is LNHNV and CDR2 YYDKDF (reference sequence). The germline V and J ends were trimmed by 1 base and 7 bases, with 8 bases remaining between them. The CDR3 loop spans 12 amino acids.

CDR3 amino acids: CASSRSYGYTF. CDR3 DNA: TGTGCCAGCAGTCGGTCATATGGCTACACCTTC. The chain carries TRBV7-9 and TRBJ1-2; D is unresolved. Trimming pared 6 bases from V and 5 bases from J, leaving 7 bases between. Germline CDR1 reads SEHNR; CDR2 reads FQNEAQ (reference sequence). The CDR3 sequence is 11 residues long.

The CDR3 protein is CASINRGDQPQHF. The CDR3 coding sequence is TGTGCCAGCATTAACAGGGGGGATCAGCCCCAGCATTTT. This chain joins TRBV6-6 and TRBJ1-5; the match to TRBD1 covers 8 bases. Germline CDR1 is MNHNY and CDR2 is SVGAGI (reference sequence). The V and J ends lost 7 bases and 5 bases, in that order; junction bases with no gene match: 4. The CDR3 is made up of 13 amino acids.

The gene calls are TRBV10-1 and TRBJ2-1; 11 nucleotides match TRBD2. This CDR3 is built from 16 residues. Germline trimming cut 6 bases from V and 6 bases from J; bases unmatched to any gene: 10. Germline assignment: CDR1 WNHNN and CDR2 SYGVQD (reference sequence). The CDR3 loop reads CASSLIAGGPGNEQFF. As DNA, the CDR3 is TGCGCCAGCAGCCTTATAGCGGGAGGGCCCGGCAATGAGCAGTTCTTC.

The chain employs TRBV14 and TRBJ2-5, with D possibly matching TRBD1 (7 bases). This CDR3 has 17 residues. Germline V gene sequence: CDR1 SGHDN, CDR2 FVKESK. V dropped 1 base and J dropped 4 bases, with 19 bases sitting between them. The chain's CDR3 is CASSQAGGWQGGETQYF. CDR3 in DNA: TGTGCCAGCAGCCAAGCCGGCGGCTGGCAGGGGGGAGAGACCCAGTACTTC.

The chain joins TRBV30 to TRBJ1-3; a weak D match, TRBD1 (6 bases). The V gene's germline CDR1 is GTSNPN and CDR2 SVGIG (reference sequence). The CDR3 extends over 14 amino acids. V lost 2 bases to trimming and J lost 5 bases, with 13 bases between them. The DNA for the CDR3 is TGTGCCTGGAGTCCAGAAGACAGGAGAAACACCATATATTTT. This codes for CAWSPEDRRNTIYF.

The chain joins TRBV9 to TRBJ2-2, with TRBD1 identical over 9 bases. Trimming at V came to 4 bases and at J to 4 bases, leaving 11 bases not matched to a gene. This CDR3 has 17 residues. In germline, CDR1 is SGDLS, CDR2 YYNGEE. The CDR3 bases are TGTGCCAGCAGCAGACCCGGGACAGGGCTCGGCACCGGGGAGCTGTTTTTT. Encoded protein: CASSRPGTGLGTGELFF.

This clone was picked up a small number of times. The rearrangement uses TRBV2 and TRBJ2-7; perhaps TRBD2 as D (5 bases). The CDR3 contains 13 residues. The germline V gene encodes CDR1 SNHLY and CDR2 FYNNEI. Trimming cost V 2 bases and J 4 bases, with 9 bases left between them. The DNA of the CDR3 is TGTGCCAGCAGTGAATCTAGCAGTTACGAGCAGTACTTC. Amino acid sequence: CASSESSSYEQYF.

V is TRBV3-1 (or the pseudogene TRBV3-2) and J is TRBJ2-2, with TRBD2 identical over 11 bases. This CDR3 has 15 residues. Per the germline V gene, CDR1 is LGHDT and CDR2 is YNNKEL (reference sequence). J was trimmed by 4 bases and V by 5 bases; bases with no gene match: 3. The CDR3 here is CASSASGRTTGELFF. CDR3 bases: TGTGCCAGCAGCGCTAGCGGGAGGACCACCGGGGAGCTGTTTTTT.

This clone showed up just once. The V and J genes are TRBV7-8 and TRBJ2-2; the match to TRBD2 covers 12 bases. Germline CDR1 SGHVS, CDR2 FQNEAQ. The junction had 3 bases not matched to a gene; V was cut back by 5 bases and J by 2 bases. The CDR3 is 16 amino acids. Written as DNA, the CDR3 is TGTGCCAGCAGCGCGACTAGCGGGAGAAACACCGGGGAGCTGTTTTTT. It is translated as CASSATSGRNTGELFF. The full variable domain, rest sourced from reference TRBV7-8 and TRBJ2-2, is GAGVSQSPRYKVAKRGQDVALRCDPISGHVSLFWYQQALGQGPEFLTYFQNEAQLDKSGLPSDRFFAERPEGSVSTLKIQRTQQEDSAVYLCASSATSGRNTGELFFGEGSRLTVL.

The J gene is TRBJ2-7, the V gene TRBV19; no clear D. The germline V and J ends were trimmed by 0 bases and 5 bases, with 8 bases remaining between them. CDR1 and CDR2 (germline): LNHDA, SQIVND (reference sequence). The length of the CDR3 is 13 residues. The CDR3 spells CASSIDEVDEQYF. In DNA, the CDR3 is TGTGCCAGTAGTATAGATGAGGTGGACGAGCAGTACTTC.

V and J are TRBV5-4 and TRBJ2-5; 7 bases map to TRBD1. Germline CDR1 reads SGHNT; CDR2 reads YYREEE (reference sequence). Losses at the gene ends were 2 bases for V and 1 base for J; bases not matched to a gene: 5. The CDR3 is made up of 15 amino acids. The DNA of the CDR3 is TGTGCCAGCAGCTTTGCGGACAGGATCCAAGAGACCCAGTACTTC. This gives the protein CASSFADRIQETQYF. Combining the CDR3 with reference TRBV5-4 and TRBJ2-5 gives the whole variable domain ETGVTQSPTHLIKTRGQQVTLRCSSQSGHNTVSWYQQALGQGPQFIFQYYREEENGRGNFPPRFSGLQFPNYSSELNVNALELDDSALYLCASSFADRIQETQYFGPGTRLLVL.

This chain joins TRBV19 and TRBJ1-2, with 7 bases aligning to TRBD1. CDR3 length: 14 amino acids. V trimming: 5 bases; J trimming: 5 bases; junction bases outside the gene matches: 8. Germline V CDR1 and CDR2: LNHDA, SQIVND (reference sequence). CDR3 in amino acids: CASSPGTERYGYTF. DNA for the CDR3: TGTGCCAGTAGTCCAGGGACAGAGAGGTATGGCTACACCTTC. The full variable domain, rest sourced from reference TRBV19 and TRBJ1-2, is DGGITQSPKYLFRKEGQNVTLSCEQNLNHDAMYWYRQDPGQGLRLIYYSQIVNDFQKGDIAEGYSVSREKKESFPLTVTSAQKNPTAFYLCASSPGTERYGYTFGSGTRLTVV.

The chain couples TRBV18 to TRBJ1-2, with D possibly being TRBD1 (6 bases). Germline loops: CDR1 KGHSH, CDR2 LQKENI. Trimming removed 3 bases from V and 5 bases from J, with 16 bases in between. This CDR3 contains 15 residues. The CDR3 bases are TGTGCCAGCTCACCTCCGGTACAGGGATCTTATGGCTACACCTTC. This sequence encodes CASSPPVQGSYGYTF.